These 10 T cell receptor beta chains share one sample of origin, sequenced in a study of Graves' ophthalmopathy and Graves' hyperthyroidism. RNA transcripts served as template for amplifying TCR beta CDR3 sequences. Scientists carried out first-round RT-PCR using HTBI primers and then a second-round multiplex PCR. Each CDR3 protein is one row after TCRdb ran MiXCR on the multiplex PCR reads. The data hold approximately 1.2 million distinct CDR3 sequences, with about 35% observed a single time. Sequenced input: peripheral blood or thyroid tissue (not recorded which). All receptors derive from an adult man with Graves' hyperthyroidism.

This chain joins TRBV7-2 and TRBJ1-4, with D possibly TRBD1 on 5 matching bases. Germline V gene sequence: CDR1 SGHTA, CDR2 FQGNSA. This CDR3 has 16 amino acids. Trimming stripped 1 base from V and 0 bases from J, with 9 bases between. The CDR3 DNA sequence: TGTGCCAGCAGCTTAGATGGGGGGGCAACTAATGAAAAACTGTTTTTT. This gives the protein CASSLDGGATNEKLFF.

This clonotype was counted at least ten times. This rearrangement joins TRBV20-1 to TRBJ1-5; D is possibly TRBD1 (6 bases). V was shortened by 0 bases and J by 4 bases, with 10 bases between the two germline ends. The CDR3 has 14 residues. CDR1 DFQATT and CDR2 SNEGSKA come from the germline V gene (reference sequence). CDR3 in DNA: TGCAGTGCTAGAGATCATAGGGGGAATCAGCCCCAGCATTTT. Translation gives CSARDHRGNQPQHF.

In its sample, this clonotype was seen a few times. The J gene is TRBJ1-3, the V gene TRBV30; D remains ambiguous. The germline gives CDR1 GTSNPN, CDR2 SVGIG (reference sequence). V lost 0 bases to trimming and J lost 8 bases, with 11 bases between them. CDR3 size: 13 residues. Here the CDR3 reads CAWSVGPADTIYF. CDR3 sequence (DNA): TGTGCCTGGAGTGTAGGCCCGGCGGACACCATATATTTT.

As DNA, the CDR3 is TGTGCCAGCAGACCGCTGGGTCTTGGATCCTACGAGCAGTACTTC. Its protein is CASRPLGLGSYEQYF. V and J are TRBV6-5 and TRBJ2-7; D remains ambiguous. Germline V lookup: CDR1 MNHEY, CDR2 SVGAGI. V lost 6 bases and J 1 base, leaving 16 bases between the germline ends. The CDR3 has 15 residues.

This sequence joins TRBV15 and TRBJ2-5; possible D gene TRBD1, 6 bases. Deletions cut 5 bases from V and 10 bases from J, with 17 bases between. Germline CDR1 is LNHNV and CDR2 is YYDKDF (reference sequence). This CDR3 region has 13 residues. The CDR3 is CATSGNRDGFQYF. CDR3 sequence (DNA): TGTGCCACCAGCGGAAACAGGGACGGGTTCCAGTACTTC.

The rearrangement joins TRBV28 to TRBJ1-1; the D gene is possibly TRBD1 (5 bases). The CDR3 runs 15 residues. The V and J ends lost 5 bases and 5 bases respectively, with 18 bases between them. Germline CDR1 reads MDHEN; CDR2 reads SYDVKM. CDR3 region: CASSGTAAGWTEAFF. CDR3 DNA sequence: TGTGCCAGCAGTGGGACCGCCGCGGGGTGGACTGAAGCTTTCTTT.

This clonotype was detected many times. The chain recombines TRBV10-2 with TRBJ1-2; TRBD1 aligns across 8 bases. The CDR3 spans 16 residues. The junction had 10 bases not matched to a gene; V was cut back by 6 bases and J by 1 base. Germline V gives CDR1 WSHSY, CDR2 SAAADI. Here the CDR3 reads CASRSATGASNYGYTF. The CDR3 nucleotides are TGCGCCAGCAGGTCCGCGACAGGGGCCAGTAACTATGGCTACACCTTC.

This clonotype was recorded many times. The chain has TRBV10-3 and TRBJ1-3; a weak D match, TRBD1 (6 bases). Germline V gene sequence: CDR1 ENHRY, CDR2 SYGVKD. The CDR3 has 15 residues. Trimming took off 6 bases at V and 0 bases at J, with 12 bases between the two ends. The CDR3 DNA reads TGTGCCATCAGAACCGGACAGAACTCTGGAAACACCATATATTTT. Residues: CAIRTGQNSGNTIYF.

To note about this clonotype: A much larger clone differs from this one at a single base, so this may be a read error. V gene TRBV9 combines with J gene TRBJ1-6; D gene uncertain. CDR1 is SGDLS, CDR2 YYNGEE, per germline. The V gene lost 8 bases and the J gene lost 6 bases, with 18 bases spanning the gap. The CDR3 runs 15 residues. The CDR3 DNA sequence: TGTGCCAGTAGTGTCACGGACTCACTTAATTCACCCCTCCACTTT. Its protein product is CASSVTDSLNSPLHF.

The chain carries TRBV7-8 and TRBJ1-5; no reliable D call. The germline V gene has CDR1 SGHVS and CDR2 FQNEAQ. Trimming took off 3 bases at V and 3 bases at J, with 12 bases between the two ends. The CDR3 length is 15 residues. The CDR3 spells CASSFMGWDNQPQHF. CDR3 in DNA: TGTGCCAGCAGCTTCATGGGCTGGGACAATCAGCCCCAGCATTTT. The variable domain in full, completed from reference TRBV7-8 and TRBJ1-5, reads GAGVSQSPRYKVAKRGQDVALRCDPISGHVSLFWYQQALGQGPEFLTYFQNEAQLDKSGLPSDRFFAERPEGSVSTLKIQRTQQEDSAVYLCASSFMGWDNQPQHFGDGTRLSIL.